Listed below are T cell receptor beta chains from one sample, sequenced in a study of shared clonotypes between healthy human individuals. Generated by immunoSEQ multiplex PCR, the TCRdb table keeps only in-frame clones and is missing some. The data contain under 200,000 clones, 85% to 95% of them singletons. Material: naive CD4+ T cells sorted from blood. The receptors were gathered from a woman between 25 and 40 years old in good health. CDR3s include the opening cysteine and the closing phenylalanine or tryptophan. Each record gives: clone size, J gene, D gene, V gene, CDR3 DNA, CDR3 protein. The D gene is left open where the match is weak. The size entry is marked missing in some rows and otherwise reads once, few, many or a size class.

abundance: .; j_gene: TRBJ1-1; d_gene: .; v_gene: TRBV15; CDR3nt: TGTGCCACCAGCAGAGGACAGCGGACTGAAGCTTTCTTT; CDR3aa: CATSRGQRTEAFF
abundance: .; j_gene: TRBJ2-1; d_gene: .; v_gene: TRBV6-5; CDR3nt: TGTGCCAGCAGTTATACGGCCTACAATGAGCAGTTCTTC; CDR3aa: CASSYTAYNEQFF
abundance: .; j_gene: TRBJ2-7; d_gene: TRBD2; v_gene: TRBV5-4; CDR3nt: TGTGCCAGCAGCTTCCACGCTAGCGGGAGGACCTACGAGCAGTACTTC; CDR3aa: CASSFHASGRTYEQYF
abundance: .; j_gene: TRBJ1-1; d_gene: .; v_gene: TRBV28; CDR3nt: TGTGCCAGCGGGCCGGCGACAGTGACGAACACTGAAGCTTTCTTT; CDR3aa: CASGPATVTNTEAFF
abundance: .; j_gene: TRBJ1-1; d_gene: .; v_gene: TRBV18; CDR3nt: TGTGCCAGCTCACAGGACCGAAAGAACACTGAAGCTTTCTTT; CDR3aa: CASSQDRKNTEAFF
abundance: .; j_gene: TRBJ2-7; d_gene: .; v_gene: TRBV28; CDR3nt: TGTGCCAGCAGTCAAACCGGGACTGCGACCTACGAGCAGTACTTC; CDR3aa: CASSQTGTATYEQYF
abundance: .; j_gene: TRBJ2-7; d_gene: TRBD2; v_gene: TRBV7-2; CDR3nt: TGTGCCAGCAGCCCGCAAGTAGCGGGAGCCTACGAGCAGTACTTC; CDR3aa: CASSPQVAGAYEQYF
abundance: .; j_gene: TRBJ2-7; d_gene: .; v_gene: TRBV9; CDR3nt: TGTGCCAGCAGCGGAAACTCCAGGGGATTCTACGAGCAGTACTTC; CDR3aa: CASSGNSRGFYEQYF
abundance: .; j_gene: TRBJ2-7; d_gene: .; v_gene: TRBV5-1; CDR3nt: TGCGCCAGCAGCCCGACGGAGCCCTCCTACGAGCAGTACTTC; CDR3aa: CASSPTEPSYEQYF
abundance: .; j_gene: TRBJ2-7; d_gene: .; v_gene: TRBV6-1; CDR3nt: TGTGCCAGCAGTGAATTGGGGGCTACCCGCTACGAGCAGTACTTC; CDR3aa: CASSELGATRYEQYF
abundance: .; j_gene: TRBJ2-7; d_gene: TRBD1; v_gene: TRBV18; CDR3nt: TGTGCCAGCTCACCGCAACCGGGACAGAAAGTCTACGAGCAGTACTTC; CDR3aa: CASSPQPGQKVYEQYF
abundance: .; j_gene: TRBJ2-7; d_gene: .; v_gene: TRBV19; CDR3nt: TGTGCCAGTAGTATAATCGGGGGCAGCGCCTACGAGCAGTACTTC; CDR3aa: CASSIIGGSAYEQYF
abundance: .; j_gene: TRBJ2-7; d_gene: .; v_gene: TRBV19; CDR3nt: TGTGCCAGTAGTAGCAGGATAGGCACCTACGAGCAGTACTTC; CDR3aa: CASSSRIGTYEQYF
abundance: .; j_gene: TRBJ1-2; d_gene: .; v_gene: TRBV28; CDR3nt: TGTGCCAGCAGTGGCTTCAGACAGATTCCCTACACCTTC; CDR3aa: CASSGFRQIPYTF
abundance: .; j_gene: TRBJ2-7; d_gene: .; v_gene: TRBV18; CDR3nt: TGTGCCAGCTCACAGGGAGGAAAGTACGAGCAGTACTTC; CDR3aa: CASSQGGKYEQYF
abundance: .; j_gene: TRBJ2-1; d_gene: .; v_gene: TRBV28; CDR3nt: TGTGCCAGCAGTTACTACAATGAGCAGTTCTTC; CDR3aa: CASSYYNEQFF
abundance: .; j_gene: TRBJ1-4; d_gene: .; v_gene: TRBV18; CDR3nt: TGTGCCAGCTCACCTCCGGACAGATGGGAGAATGAAAAACTGTTTTTT; CDR3aa: CASSPPDRWENEKLFF
abundance: .; j_gene: TRBJ1-1; d_gene: .; v_gene: TRBV5-5; CDR3nt: TGTGCCAGCAGCTTGGCTCTGTTTGAAGCTTTCTTT; CDR3aa: CASSLALFEAFF
abundance: .; j_gene: TRBJ1-1; d_gene: TRBD1; v_gene: TRBV6-5; CDR3nt: TGTGCCAGCAGTTTCTTGACAGGGATGAACACTGAAGCTTTCTTT; CDR3aa: CASSFLTGMNTEAFF
abundance: .; j_gene: TRBJ2-2; d_gene: .; v_gene: TRBV7-2; CDR3nt: TGTGCCAGCAGCGGGGGACTGGGGCAAATCACCGGGGAGCTGTTTTTT; CDR3aa: CASSGGLGQITGELFF
abundance: .; j_gene: TRBJ1-2; d_gene: .; v_gene: TRBV7-8; CDR3nt: TGTGCCAGCAGCTCTAGTTGGGTCAGAAACTATGGCTACACCTTC; CDR3aa: CASSSSWVRNYGYTF
abundance: .; j_gene: TRBJ1-2; d_gene: .; v_gene: TRBV4-2; CDR3nt: TGTGCCAGCAGCCAAGAATTGGGGGGGTCCTATGGCTACACCTTC; CDR3aa: CASSQELGGSYGYTF
abundance: .; j_gene: TRBJ2-5; d_gene: TRBD2; v_gene: TRBV7-6; CDR3nt: TGTGCCAGCAGCTACCCCACTAGCGCGGCTGGGGGCCAGTACTTC; CDR3aa: CASSYPTSAAGGQYF
abundance: .; j_gene: TRBJ2-1; d_gene: TRBD1; v_gene: TRBV28; CDR3nt: TGTGCCAGCAGTTTGGGAGGGACAGGGCTGAATGAGCAGTTCTTC; CDR3aa: CASSLGGTGLNEQFF
abundance: .; j_gene: TRBJ2-7; d_gene: .; v_gene: TRBV7-2; CDR3nt: TGTGCCAGCAGCTTAGACCGGACGATCTACGAGCAGTACTTC; CDR3aa: CASSLDRTIYEQYF
abundance: .; j_gene: TRBJ2-7; d_gene: .; v_gene: TRBV7-9; CDR3nt: TGTGCCAGCAGCTCCCCCCGAAGCTCCTACGAGCAGTACTTC; CDR3aa: CASSSPRSSYEQYF
abundance: .; j_gene: TRBJ1-4; d_gene: TRBD1; v_gene: TRBV7-2; CDR3nt: TGTGCCAGCAGCTTTATTGGGACAGGGGGCGAAAAACTGTTTTTT; CDR3aa: CASSFIGTGGEKLFF
abundance: .; j_gene: TRBJ2-7; d_gene: TRBD1; v_gene: TRBV28; CDR3nt: TGTGCCAGCAGTAATTATGGGACAGGGATAACCTACGAGCAGTACTTC; CDR3aa: CASSNYGTGITYEQYF
abundance: .; j_gene: TRBJ2-7; d_gene: TRBD2; v_gene: TRBV5-1; CDR3nt: TGCGCCAGCAGCTTGGGACTAGCGGGAGGGCCAGTAACCTACGAGCAGTACTTC; CDR3aa: CASSLGLAGGPVTYEQYF
abundance: .; j_gene: TRBJ1-5; d_gene: TRBD1; v_gene: TRBV29-1; CDR3nt: TGCAGCGTCGCGAGGGGGCTCAATCAGCCCCAGCATTTT; CDR3aa: CSVARGLNQPQHF
abundance: .; j_gene: TRBJ2-7; d_gene: .; v_gene: TRBV18; CDR3nt: TGTGCCAGCTCATCAAACCGGTGGGACGAGCAGTACTTC; CDR3aa: CASSSNRWDEQYF
abundance: .; j_gene: TRBJ2-7; d_gene: .; v_gene: TRBV6-1; CDR3nt: TGTGCCAGCAGTGTGGAGGGCTCCTACGAGCAGTACTTC; CDR3aa: CASSVEGSYEQYF
abundance: .; j_gene: TRBJ2-7; d_gene: TRBD1; v_gene: TRBV6-5; CDR3nt: TGTGCCAGCAGTTACAAAGACAGGGAGCACGAGCAGTACTTC; CDR3aa: CASSYKDREHEQYF
abundance: .; j_gene: TRBJ1-4; d_gene: TRBD1; v_gene: TRBV27; CDR3nt: TGTGCCAGCAGTCAACATAAGGGGACAGGGTATGAAAAACTGTTTTTT; CDR3aa: CASSQHKGTGYEKLFF
abundance: .; j_gene: TRBJ2-7; d_gene: .; v_gene: TRBV19; CDR3nt: TGTGCCAGTAGTTCCGGGCCAGTCTACGAGCAGTACTTC; CDR3aa: CASSSGPVYEQYF
abundance: .; j_gene: TRBJ2-7; d_gene: .; v_gene: TRBV28; CDR3nt: TGTGCCAGCAGTTTACCGGCCGGCGGACTCTACGAGCAGTACTTC; CDR3aa: CASSLPAGGLYEQYF
abundance: .; j_gene: TRBJ2-2; d_gene: .; v_gene: TRBV4-1; CDR3nt: TGCGCCAGCAGCCGGGTTCAGGACACCGGGGAGCTGTTTTTT; CDR3aa: CASSRVQDTGELFF
abundance: once; j_gene: TRBJ2-5; d_gene: .; v_gene: TRBV18; CDR3nt: TGTGCCAGCTCACCGACTGTGAAGGAAGAGACCCAGTACTTC; CDR3aa: CASSPTVKEETQYF
abundance: .; j_gene: TRBJ2-7; d_gene: TRBD1; v_gene: TRBV23-1; CDR3nt: TGCGCCAGCAGTCACCCCCTATCCGCCCCGGGACAGGGGTCCTACGAGCAGTACTTC; CDR3aa: CASSHPLSAPGQGSYEQYF
abundance: .; j_gene: TRBJ2-7; d_gene: TRBD1; v_gene: TRBV15; CDR3nt: TGTGCCACCAGCAGCGGGACAGTCTTCTACGAGCAGTACTTC; CDR3aa: CATSSGTVFYEQYF
abundance: .; j_gene: TRBJ1-2; d_gene: .; v_gene: TRBV2; CDR3nt: TGTGCCAGCAGCCCAGAAACCGGGACTCGATATGGCTACACCTTC; CDR3aa: CASSPETGTRYGYTF
abundance: .; j_gene: TRBJ2-1; d_gene: .; v_gene: TRBV28; CDR3nt: TGTGCCAGCAGTTTGTTACGGCCTTCCAAAAGCTCCTACAATGAGCAGTTCTTC; CDR3aa: CASSLLRPSKSSYNEQFF
abundance: once; j_gene: TRBJ1-1; d_gene: .; v_gene: TRBV28; CDR3nt: TGTGCCAGCAGTTTTATAGGGAGGGGCAACATGAACACTGAAGCTTTCTTT; CDR3aa: CASSFIGRGNMNTEAFF
abundance: once; j_gene: TRBJ1-1; d_gene: TRBD1; v_gene: TRBV28; CDR3nt: TGTGCCAGCAGCGAAGGGGGCAAGGGGACTGAAGCTTTCTTT; CDR3aa: CASSEGGKGTEAFF
abundance: .; j_gene: TRBJ2-5; d_gene: .; v_gene: TRBV2; CDR3nt: TGTGCCAGCAGGGCCGGGCCTCTCAAGCAGTACTTC; CDR3aa: CASRAGPLKQYF
abundance: .; j_gene: TRBJ2-1; d_gene: TRBD2; v_gene: TRBV28; CDR3nt: TGTGCCAGCAGTTTATTGGTAGCGGGAGAGGGTAATGAGCAGTTCTTC; CDR3aa: CASSLLVAGEGNEQFF
abundance: .; j_gene: TRBJ2-7; d_gene: .; v_gene: TRBV5-1; CDR3nt: TGCGCCAGCAGCCGCTCAGGGGACCCCTACGAGCAGTACTTC; CDR3aa: CASSRSGDPYEQYF
abundance: .; j_gene: TRBJ2-2; d_gene: TRBD2; v_gene: TRBV19; CDR3nt: TGTGCCAGTAGTACGGGACTAGCACCTGCAAACACCGGGGAGCTGTTTTTT; CDR3aa: CASSTGLAPANTGELFF
abundance: .; j_gene: TRBJ2-7; d_gene: TRBD1; v_gene: TRBV10-1; CDR3nt: TGCGCCAGCAGTCGGCAGGGGGTTTACGAGCAGTACTTC; CDR3aa: CASSRQGVYEQYF